This note documents a single T cell receptor beta chain sequence. In the study's own analysis: Estimated nucleated cell counts came from reference gene primer amplification. Profiling relied on immunoSEQ multiplex PCR, and the TCRdb table lists in-frame clones only, not all of them. V, J and clone size reflect that table, while D and trimming were determined from the DNA. Here the sample spans about 140,000 clones, just under 90% being singletons. These data belong to a study of blood T cell repertoires in COVID-19. Overall study: Samples taken during acute and convalescent COVID-19 were collected in the United States, Italy and Spain. In each case, the material was cDNA or gDNA derived from T cells, B-cell-depleted T cells, or PBMCs.

This CDR3 contains 14 residues. With 5 bases clipped from V and 0 bases from J, the junction kept 2 bases outside the gene matches. The germline CDR1 and CDR2 sequences are WSHSY and SAAADI. The chain has TRBV10-2 and TRBJ1-2; 8 bases agree with TRBD1. The TCR sequence derives from a woman aged 40 to 49 with acute or convalescent COVID-19. Source material: peripheral blood. CDR3 amino acids: CASSPTGANYGYTF. The CDR3 nucleotides read TGCGCCAGCAGTCCGACAGGGGCTAACTATGGCTACACCTTC.